Presented here are 6 T cell receptor beta chains from one specimen sequenced in a study of blood T cell repertoires in COVID-19. Repertoires were generated with immunoSEQ multiplex PCR, while TCRdb's copy carries only in-frame clones and drops some. The sample gives about 120,000 clones, around 80% of which show up once; less than 9% is in the top ten. Sequencing was performed on peripheral blood. The receptors were sampled from a man aged 65 to 85 with active or convalescent COVID-19.

The chain's CDR3 is CASTLGLVTDTQYF. CDR3 DNA: TGTGCCAGCACCCTGGGACTAGTTACAGATACGCAGTATTTT. This chain uses TRBV11-3 with TRBJ2-3; 8 bases fit TRBD2. The CDR3 is made up of 14 amino acids. Germline-derived CDR1 and CDR2 are SGHNT and YENEEA. The junction had 6 bases not matched to a gene; V was cut back by 7 bases and J by 3 bases.

The chain is built from TRBV30 and TRBJ1-2; 9 bases are a match to TRBD1. The ends lost 3 bases at V and 7 bases at J; junction bases unmatched: 6. This CDR3 spans 13 amino acids. CDR1 and CDR2 (germline): GTSNPN, SVGIG (reference sequence). CDR3 in amino acids: CAWRETGGSGYTF. CDR3 nucleotides: TGTGCCTGGAGAGAGACAGGGGGAAGTGGCTACACCTTC. The full variable domain, rest sourced from reference TRBV30 and TRBJ1-2, is SQTIHQWPATLVQPVGSPLSLECTVEGTSNPNLYWYRQAAGRGLQLLFYSVGIGQISSEVPQNLSASRPQDRQFILSSKKLLLSDSGFYLCAWRETGGSGYTFGSGTRLTVV.

The chain links TRBV14 to TRBJ2-7, with TRBD2 as a possible D gene (5 bases). This CDR3 has 12 residues. V shed 1 base and J shed 8 bases, with 9 bases lying between them. Germline values: CDR1 SGHDN, CDR2 FVKESK. In nucleotides, the CDR3 is TGTGCCAGCAGCCAAGTTACCGGGAAGCAGTACTTC. The encoded protein is CASSQVTGKQYF.

V gene TRBV6-5 combines with J gene TRBJ2-7; 8 bases match TRBD1. The germline V gene has CDR1 MNHEY and CDR2 SVGAGI. The CDR3 totals 14 residues. J lost 0 bases, V lost 6 bases, and 4 bases had no gene match. CDR3 coding DNA: TGTGCCAGCAGGAGGACAGGGAGCTCCTACGAGCAGTACTTC. Protein product: CASRRTGSSYEQYF.

The chain couples TRBV5-1 to TRBJ1-2; a weak D match, TRBD1 (6 bases). The CDR3 covers 15 residues. The ends were cut back, 2 bases at V and 6 bases at J, with 17 bases in the middle. Germline CDR1 reads SGHRS; CDR2 reads YFSETQ. CDR3 DNA sequence: TGCGCCAGCAGCTTCGATGGGGGCGCCCCTAATGGCTACACCTTC. As protein: CASSFDGGAPNGYTF.

V is TRBV2 and J is TRBJ2-1; 10 bases agree with TRBD1. Germline V gene lookup returns CDR1 SNHLY and CDR2 FYNNEI. After removal of 3 bases from V and 7 bases from J, the junction contained 6 bases not matched to a gene. This CDR3 is 15 amino acids long. The CDR3 bases are TGTGCCAGCAGTGACTGGGGACAGGGGAGGAATGAGCAGTTCTTC. It encodes CASSDWGQGRNEQFF.